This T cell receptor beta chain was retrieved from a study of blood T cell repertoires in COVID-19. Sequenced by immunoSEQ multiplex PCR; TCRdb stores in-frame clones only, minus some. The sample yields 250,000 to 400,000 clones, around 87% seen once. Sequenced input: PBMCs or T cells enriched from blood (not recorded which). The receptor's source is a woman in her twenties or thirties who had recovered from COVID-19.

CDR3 amino acids: CASSAPGQGSPLHF. The CDR3, as DNA: TGTGCCAGCAGCGCCCCGGGACAGGGGTCACCCCTCCACTTT. The chain links TRBV5-4 to TRBJ1-6; 10 positions agree with TRBD1. The length of the CDR3 is 14 residues. Germline V gene sequence: CDR1 SGHNT, CDR2 YYREEE (reference sequence). After removal of 4 bases from V and 10 bases from J, the junction contained 5 bases not matched to a gene.